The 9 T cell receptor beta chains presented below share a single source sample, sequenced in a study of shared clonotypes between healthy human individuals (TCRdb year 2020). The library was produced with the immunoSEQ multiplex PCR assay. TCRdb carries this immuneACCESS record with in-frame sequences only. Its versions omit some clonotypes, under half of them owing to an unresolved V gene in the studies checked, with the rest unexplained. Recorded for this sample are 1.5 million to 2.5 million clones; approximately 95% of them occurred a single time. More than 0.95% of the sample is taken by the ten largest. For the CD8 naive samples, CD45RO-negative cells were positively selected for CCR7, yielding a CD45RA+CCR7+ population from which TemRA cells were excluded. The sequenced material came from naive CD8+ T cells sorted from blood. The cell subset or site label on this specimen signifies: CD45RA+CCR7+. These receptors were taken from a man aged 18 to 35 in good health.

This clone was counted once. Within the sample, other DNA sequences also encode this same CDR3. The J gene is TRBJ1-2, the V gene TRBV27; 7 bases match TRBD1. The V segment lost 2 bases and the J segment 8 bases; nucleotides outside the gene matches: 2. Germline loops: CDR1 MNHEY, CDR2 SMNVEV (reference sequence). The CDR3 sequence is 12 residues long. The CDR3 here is CASSLGGGGYTF. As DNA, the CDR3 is TGTGCCAGCAGTTTAGGAGGGGGCGGCTACACCTTC.

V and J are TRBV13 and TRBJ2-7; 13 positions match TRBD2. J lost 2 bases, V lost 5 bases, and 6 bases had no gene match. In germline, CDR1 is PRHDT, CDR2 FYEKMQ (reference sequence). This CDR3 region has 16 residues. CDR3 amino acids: CASSHMGLAGTYEQYF. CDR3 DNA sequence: TGTGCCAGCAGCCACATGGGACTAGCGGGGACCTACGAGCAGTACTTC.

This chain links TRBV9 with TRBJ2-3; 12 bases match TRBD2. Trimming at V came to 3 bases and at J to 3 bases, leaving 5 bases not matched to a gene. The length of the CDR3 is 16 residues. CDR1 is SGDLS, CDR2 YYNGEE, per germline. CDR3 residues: CASSASSGGVTDTQYF. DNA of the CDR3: TGTGCCAGCAGCGCCTCTAGCGGGGGGGTAACAGATACGCAGTATTTT.

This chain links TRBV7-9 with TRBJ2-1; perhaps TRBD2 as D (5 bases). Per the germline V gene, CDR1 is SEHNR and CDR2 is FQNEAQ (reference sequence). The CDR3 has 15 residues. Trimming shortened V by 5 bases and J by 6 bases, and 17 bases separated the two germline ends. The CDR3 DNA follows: TGTGCCAGCAGCCTTTCATCGCCAGGACTCAATGAGCAGTTCTTC. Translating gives CASSLSSPGLNEQFF.

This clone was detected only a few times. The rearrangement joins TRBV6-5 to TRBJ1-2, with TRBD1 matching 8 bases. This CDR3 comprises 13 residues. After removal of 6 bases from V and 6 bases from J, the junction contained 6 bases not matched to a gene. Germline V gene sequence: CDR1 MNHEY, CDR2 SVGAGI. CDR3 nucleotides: TGTGCCAGCAGGGGGGACAGGTGGGATGGCTACACCTTC. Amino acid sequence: CASRGDRWDGYTF.

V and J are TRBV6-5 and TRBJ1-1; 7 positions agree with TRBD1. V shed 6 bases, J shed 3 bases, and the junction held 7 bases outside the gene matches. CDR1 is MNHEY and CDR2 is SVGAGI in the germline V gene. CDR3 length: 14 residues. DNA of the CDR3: TGTGCCAGCAGGAGGGACAGCGGATACACTGAAGCTTTCTTT. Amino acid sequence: CASRRDSGYTEAFF.

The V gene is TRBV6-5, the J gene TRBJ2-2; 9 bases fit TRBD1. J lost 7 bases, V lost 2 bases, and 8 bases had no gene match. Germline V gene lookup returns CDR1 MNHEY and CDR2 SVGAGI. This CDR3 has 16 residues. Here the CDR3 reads CASSYPRDRDGGELFF. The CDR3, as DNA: TGTGCCAGCAGTTACCCTAGGGACAGGGACGGCGGGGAGCTGTTTTTT.

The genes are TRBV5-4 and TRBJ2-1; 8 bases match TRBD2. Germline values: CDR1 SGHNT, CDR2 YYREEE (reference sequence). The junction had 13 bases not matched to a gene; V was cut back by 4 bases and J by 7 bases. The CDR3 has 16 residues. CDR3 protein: CASSHEGAGGSNEQFF. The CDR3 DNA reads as TGTGCCAGCAGCCACGAGGGCGCGGGAGGTAGTAATGAGCAGTTCTTC.

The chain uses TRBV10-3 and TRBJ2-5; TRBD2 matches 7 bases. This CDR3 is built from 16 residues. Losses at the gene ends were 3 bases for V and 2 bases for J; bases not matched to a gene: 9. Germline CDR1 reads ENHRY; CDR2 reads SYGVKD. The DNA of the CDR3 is TGTGCCATCAGTGATCGAAGGGGCGGGAGACAAGAGACCCAGTACTTC. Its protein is CAISDRRGGRQETQYF.